This TCR beta chain was retrieved from a study of blood T cells in healthy people across ages. Study findings and constraints: A strong correlation was found between TCR beta diversity and the percentage of naive T cells. Total diversity from one million sequenced T cells was likely underestimated.

With a J-beta primer mix and a sample-barcoded 5' primer, a second PCR ran roughly 6 to 11 cycles. In TCRdb, the 5' RACE reads were re-called with MiXCR into one record per CDR3 protein. The sample includes some 880,000 distinct CDR3 sequences, under 40% of them seen just once. This clonotype appeared a few times. What it binds is unknown. Isolation recovered at least 6.5 million PBMCs from every sample. Trimming removed 1 base from V and 5 bases from J, with 15 bases in between. Germline-derived CDR1 and CDR2 are MNHNS and SASEGT. The CDR3 runs to 15 residues. The chain recombines TRBV6-1 with TRBJ2-7, with D possibly being TRBD1 (6 bases). This TCR was sampled from a man aged 18 to 29 in good health. The material sequenced was blood. CDR3 nucleotides: TGTGCCAGCAGTGAAGTGGTAGGGGGTAAAGACGAGCAGTACTTC. Its protein is CASSEVVGGKDEQYF.